Each of the 29 T cell receptor beta chains below was sequenced from the same sample in a study of pediatric ulcerative colitis. The table came from immunoSEQ multiplex PCR; TCRdb's copy has only in-frame clones and leaves some out. The repertoire holds some 15,000 clones, with nearly 80% as singletons. One to two pinch biopsies were taken from the rectum during colonoscopy. The source material was gut tissue. Receptors originate from a boy younger than 18 who was a control in a study of pediatric ulcerative colitis.

This clone appeared once. V is TRBV7-2 and J is TRBJ2-5, with a tentative D call TRBD1 (6 bases). V was cut by 5 bases and J by 5 bases, with 18 bases left in between. CDR1 and CDR2 from the germline V gene are SGHTA and FQGNSA. This CDR3 region has 15 residues. The CDR3 DNA follows: TGTGCCAGCAGCGACCTACAGGGCGCGAGGGAGACCCAGTACTTC. Translated, it gives CASSDLQGARETQYF. Full variable domain (remainder filled in from reference TRBV7-2 and TRBJ2-5): GAGVSQSPSNKVTEKGKDVELRCDPISGHTALYWYRQSLGQGLEFLIYFQGNSAPDKSGLPSDRFSAERTGGSVSTLTIQRTQQEDSAVYLCASSDLQGARETQYFGPGTRLLVL.

This chain connects TRBV7-3 to TRBJ2-7; 7 positions agree with TRBD1. Per germline, CDR1 SGHTA and CDR2 FQGTGA. The junction had 4 bases not matched to a gene; V was cut back by 1 base and J by 1 base. This CDR3 is built from 15 residues. The CDR3 sequence is CASSLRGGFSYEQYF. CDR3 coding DNA: TGTGCCAGCAGCTTAAGAGGGGGCTTTTCCTACGAGCAGTACTTC.

The chain combines TRBV29-1 with TRBJ2-2; D gene unclear. This CDR3 comprises 14 residues. V was pared by 5 bases and J by 3 bases, with 13 bases between. CDR1 and CDR2 (germline): SQVTM, ANQGSEA. The CDR3 DNA reads TGCAGCGTTCTCACTGTTGTTGACACCGGGGAGCTGTTTTTT. Translating gives CSVLTVVDTGELFF.

The V gene is TRBV7-2, the J gene TRBJ2-3, with TRBD2 identical over 8 bases. J was trimmed by 4 bases and V by 5 bases; bases with no gene match: 5. The CDR3 runs 14 residues. Germline V CDR1 and CDR2: SGHTA, FQGNSA. The CDR3 region has the DNA TGTGCCAGCAGCCCCGGACTAGCCTCAGATACGCAGTATTTT. It encodes CASSPGLASDTQYF.

The chain carries TRBV28 and TRBJ2-7; D may be TRBD2 (6 bases). V dropped 3 bases and J dropped 7 bases, with 19 bases sitting between them. Germline V gives CDR1 MDHEN, CDR2 SYDVKM. CDR3 size: 15 residues. CDR3 residues: CASSLAPRDSREQYF. The CDR3 region has the DNA TGTGCCAGCAGTTTGGCGCCGCGGGACTCACGGGAGCAGTACTTC.

This chain joins TRBV9 and TRBJ2-5; 8 positions match TRBD2. Losses at the gene ends were 0 bases for V and 2 bases for J; bases not matched to a gene: 12. The germline V gene encodes CDR1 SGDLS and CDR2 YYNGEE. The CDR3 contains 18 residues. CDR3 nucleotides: TGTGCCAGCAGCGTAGTTCCAGCGGGGGCCGACATGCAAGAGACCCAGTACTTC. It specifies CASSVVPAGADMQETQYF.

The rearrangement links TRBV6-1 to TRBJ1-4, with 7 bases aligning to TRBD1. Unmatched junction bases numbered 4, after V lost 6 bases and J lost 6 bases. Per germline, CDR1 MNHNS and CDR2 SASEGT. CDR3 size: 13 residues. The CDR3, as DNA: TGTGCCAGCAGCCAAGGACAGGATGAAAAACTGTTTTTT. This gives the protein CASSQGQDEKLFF.

This clone was picked up a small number of times. The chain couples TRBV18 to TRBJ1-2; no definite D call. This CDR3 is built from 13 residues. Between the trimmed V and J ends, which lost 4 bases and 4 bases, there was a span of 10 bases. The germline gives CDR1 KGHSH, CDR2 LQKENI. In DNA form, the CDR3 reads TGTGCCAGCTCACTCGGGCACATCTATGGCTACACCTTC. It encodes CASSLGHIYGYTF. Supplemented by reference TRBV18 and TRBJ1-2, the full variable domain reads NAGVMQNPRHLVRRRGQEARLRCSPMKGHSHVYWYRQLPEEGLKFMVYLQKENIIDESGMPKERFSAEFPKEGPSILRIQQVVRGDSAAYFCASSLGHIYGYTFGSGTRLTVV.

The J gene is TRBJ2-6, the V gene TRBV7-2; D is uncertain. This CDR3 comprises 13 residues. The V end lost 1 base, the J end lost 5 bases, and 3 bases lay between the germline ends. The germline CDR1 and CDR2 sequences are SGHTA and FQGNSA. This CDR3 reads CASSLGRANVLTF. The CDR3 coding sequence is TGTGCCAGCAGCTTAGGTAGGGCCAACGTCCTGACTTTC.

This clone was found a few times. The V and J genes are TRBV27 and TRBJ1-5; no clear D. V was clipped by 2 bases and J by 9 bases, with 11 bases between them. The CDR3 has 13 residues. Germline lookup yields CDR1 MNHEY and CDR2 SMNVEV (reference sequence). The CDR3 region is CASSLGSMRPQHF. CDR3 sequence (DNA): TGTGCCAGCAGTTTAGGATCTATGCGGCCCCAGCATTTT.

V and J are TRBV28 and TRBJ1-1; 8 bases align to TRBD1. Trimming cost V 2 bases and J 3 bases; bases outside gene matches: 8. The CDR3 sequence is 16 residues long. Germline-derived CDR1 and CDR2 are MDHEN and SYDVKM. This chain's CDR3 is CASSLHPGQADTEAFF. CDR3 bases: TGTGCCAGCAGTTTACACCCGGGACAGGCCGACACTGAAGCTTTCTTT.

The chain carries TRBV6-4 and TRBJ2-3; perhaps D is TRBD1 or TRBD2 (5 bases each). The germline V gene encodes CDR1 MRHNA and CDR2 SNTAGT. The CDR3 spans 16 residues. Trimming left V 2 bases short and J 4 bases short, with 16 bases between. The CDR3 coding sequence is TGTGCCAGCAGTGACGTTGGGGGAGATCGTCCAGATACGCAGTATTTT. This gives the protein CASSDVGGDRPDTQYF.

The rearrangement links TRBV11-2 to TRBJ2-5; 8 nucleotides line up with TRBD2. Trimming cost V 0 bases and J 7 bases; bases outside gene matches: 7. Germline CDR1 is SGHAT and CDR2 is FQNNGV. The CDR3 covers 15 residues. In DNA form, the CDR3 reads TGTGCCAGCAGCTTAGAGGGACTAGGCGTGGGGACCCAGTACTTC. This codes for CASSLEGLGVGTQYF.

This clone came up a few times. The rearrangement joins TRBV2 to TRBJ1-5; no clear D. Trimming shortened V by 1 base and J by 4 bases, and 8 bases separated the two germline ends. The CDR3 sequence is 14 residues long. Germline loops: CDR1 SNHLY, CDR2 FYNNEI. CDR3: CASSEGRLNQPQHF. CDR3 sequence (DNA): TGTGCCAGCAGTGAAGGCAGGCTAAATCAGCCCCAGCATTTT.

The chain recombines TRBV19 with TRBJ1-6; tentatively, D is TRBD1 (5 bases). The CDR3 is 15 residues long. Germline-derived CDR1 and CDR2 are LNHDA and SQIVND (reference sequence). V was clipped by 1 base and J by 7 bases, with 11 bases between them. DNA for the CDR3: TGTGCCAGTAGTATAGGCGGGGCGGAGAATTCACCCCTCCACTTT. Translation: CASSIGGAENSPLHF. Full variable domain (outside the CDR3, taken from reference TRBV19 and TRBJ1-6): DGGITQSPKYLFRKEGQNVTLSCEQNLNHDAMYWYRQDPGQGLRLIYYSQIVNDFQKGDIAEGYSVSREKKESFPLTVTSAQKNPTAFYLCASSIGGAENSPLHFGNGTRLTVT.

The rearrangement joins TRBV5-4 to TRBJ2-7; 8 bases line up with TRBD2. CDR1 and CDR2 from the germline V gene are SGHNT and YYREEE (reference sequence). J gave up 2 bases and V 3 bases, and 10 bases lay outside the gene matches. The CDR3 length is 16 residues. CDR3 loop: CASSSYSSGIPYEQYF. The CDR3 coding sequence is TGTGCCAGCAGCTCCTATAGTAGCGGGATACCCTACGAGCAGTACTTC.

The gene calls are TRBV9 and TRBJ2-2, with TRBD2 matching 10 bases. V lost 3 bases, J lost 2 bases, and 1 base stayed unmatched. Germline V gene lookup returns CDR1 SGDLS and CDR2 YYNGEE. CDR3 length: 15 amino acids. The chain's CDR3 is CASSASGSNTGELFF. In nucleotides, the CDR3 is TGTGCCAGCAGCGCTAGCGGGAGTAACACCGGGGAGCTGTTTTTT. Based on the CDR3 plus reference TRBV9 and TRBJ2-2, the full variable domain is DSGVTQTPKHLITATGQRVTLRCSPRSGDLSVYWYQQSLDQGLQFLIQYYNGEERAKGNILERFSAQQFPDLHSELNLSSLELGDSALYFCASSASGSNTGELFFGEGSRLTVL.

J is TRBJ1-2 and V is TRBV28, with a tentative D call TRBD1 (6 bases). The CDR3 is made up of 13 amino acids. Trimming shortened V by 2 bases and J by 4 bases, and 8 bases separated the two germline ends. Germline CDR1 MDHEN, CDR2 SYDVKM. DNA of the CDR3: TGTGCCAGCAGTTTAGGAGGGGGCTATGGCTACACCTTC. Translated, it gives CASSLGGGYGYTF.

On this clone: An end of the junction differs from the germline gene, which may be a read error. V is TRBV7-7 and J is TRBJ2-3; TRBD2 matches 8 bases. The CDR3 runs 17 residues. Germline CDR1 is SSHAT and CDR2 is FNYEAQ (reference sequence). CDR3 residues: CASSPGSAGGSTDTQYF. CDR3 bases: TGTGCTAGCAGCCCCGGCAGCGCGGGGGGCAGCACAGATACGCAGTATTTT.

This clone has just a few counts. This chain uses TRBV7-3 with TRBJ1-2, with 7 bases that match TRBD1. The V and J ends lost 5 bases and 4 bases, in that order; junction bases with no gene match: 7. The CDR3 is 14 residues long. Germline CDR1 is SGHTA and CDR2 is FQGTGA. The CDR3 region has the DNA TGTGCCAGCAGCCCGACAGGGCAGGGCTATGGCTACACCTTC. This translates into CASSPTGQGYGYTF.

The chain carries TRBV19 and TRBJ2-5; D may be TRBD1 (6 bases). Trimming took 4 bases from V and 5 from J, leaving 11 bases between them. Germline V lookup: CDR1 LNHDA, CDR2 SQIVND (reference sequence). CDR3 length: 13 amino acids. Written as DNA, the CDR3 is TGTGCCAGTAGTAGGGGGCCGCAGGAGACCCAGTACTTC. This encodes CASSRGPQETQYF. The full variable domain, rest sourced from reference TRBV19 and TRBJ2-5, is DGGITQSPKYLFRKEGQNVTLSCEQNLNHDAMYWYRQDPGQGLRLIYYSQIVNDFQKGDIAEGYSVSREKKESFPLTVTSAQKNPTAFYLCASSRGPQETQYFGPGTRLLVL.

The chain employs TRBV25-1 and TRBJ2-1; D is ambiguous. This CDR3 is 13 amino acids long. Trimming cost V 2 bases and J 4 bases, with 6 bases left between them. Germline V gene data show CDR1 as MGHDK and CDR2 as SYGVNS. CDR3 bases: TGTGCCAGCAGTGAAGAAGAATACAATGAGCAGTTCTTC. Residues: CASSEEEYNEQFF.

The rearrangement uses TRBV5-1 and TRBJ1-6; D gene uncertain. This CDR3 has 16 residues. V lost 1 base and J lost 8, with 16 bases in between. Per the germline V gene, CDR1 is SGHRS and CDR2 is YFSETQ. The CDR3 sequence: CASSLPGPKKDSPLHF. For the CDR3, the DNA is TGCGCCAGCAGCTTGCCAGGACCTAAGAAGGATTCACCCCTCCACTTT.

This clone is large (0.1 to 1%) in the sample. The chain has TRBV4-1 and TRBJ2-5, with D maybe TRBD1 (5 bases). Germline CDR1 MGHRA, CDR2 YSYEKL. V lost 1 base and J lost 7, with 19 bases in between. This CDR3 spans 16 amino acids. The CDR3 protein is CASSQGQMSPLLTQYF. In DNA, the CDR3 is TGCGCCAGCAGCCAAGGACAGATGTCCCCGTTATTGACCCAGTACTTC.

This chain links TRBV10-1 with TRBJ1-1; weak D call: TRBD1 (5 bases). This CDR3 comprises 17 residues. The ends were cut back, 0 bases at V and 4 bases at J, with 18 bases in the middle. CDR1 is WNHNN and CDR2 is SYGVQD in the germline V gene (reference sequence). CDR3 region: CASSESGGVRGSTEAFF. CDR3 coding DNA: TGCGCCAGCAGTGAGTCGGGGGGGGTGAGGGGAAGCACTGAAGCTTTCTTT.

The CDR3 reads CASSQDLLWTNEKLFF. CDR3 coding DNA: TGCGCCAGCAGCCAAGATTTGTTGTGGACTAATGAAAAACTGTTTTTT. V gene TRBV4-1 combines with J gene TRBJ1-4, with D uncertain. CDR1 MGHRA and CDR2 YSYEKL come from the germline V gene. Between the trimmed V and J ends, which lost 0 bases and 2 bases, there was a span of 10 bases. The CDR3 contains 16 residues.

The chain joins TRBV7-2 to TRBJ2-5; 13 positions match TRBD2. CDR3 size: 16 residues. Germline CDR1 SGHTA, CDR2 FQGNSA. After removal of 3 bases from V and 2 bases from J, the junction contained 3 bases not matched to a gene. CDR3 amino acids: CASSFSGLAGQETQYF. For the CDR3, the DNA is TGTGCCAGCAGCTTCTCGGGACTAGCGGGGCAAGAGACCCAGTACTTC.

V and J are TRBV7-2 and TRBJ1-6; tentative D call: TRBD1 (5 bases). In germline, CDR1 is SGHTA, CDR2 FQGNSA. This CDR3 has 14 amino acids. Trimming cost V 5 bases and J 8 bases, with 13 bases left between them. CDR3 amino acids: CASSRDGFDSPLHF. The CDR3 region has the DNA TGTGCCAGCAGCCGGGACGGCTTTGATTCACCCCTCCACTTT.

This clone has just one count. The V gene is TRBV27, the J gene TRBJ1-2; no clear D. The CDR3 is 15 amino acids. Trimming shortened V by 5 bases and J by 0 bases, and 13 bases separated the two germline ends. Germline V gene lookup returns CDR1 MNHEY and CDR2 SMNVEV (reference sequence). CDR3 in DNA: TGTGCCAGCAGTCAAACAAGGCTTCCTAACTATGGCTACACCTTC. Protein product: CASSQTRLPNYGYTF.